Following are 15 T cell receptor beta chains from one sample sequenced in a study of blood T cell repertoires in COVID-19. The repertoire was sequenced with immunoSEQ multiplex PCR; TCRdb's copy has only in-frame clones and lacks some. The table includes 290,000 or so clones, 85% detected once. Sequencing was performed on peripheral blood. All receptors come from a man in his forties or fifties with active or convalescent COVID-19.

This clone has a single count. The chain couples TRBV9 to TRBJ1-2, with no clear D. CDR1 is SGDLS and CDR2 is YYNGEE in the germline V gene. CDR3 size: 16 residues. V was clipped by 4 bases and J by 2 bases, with 18 bases between them. The DNA of the CDR3 is TGTGCCAGCAGCCCACGACCGGACTCCATCAACTATGGCTACACCTTC. It codes for CASSPRPDSINYGYTF. Full variable domain (rest looked up from reference TRBV9 and TRBJ1-2): DSGVTQTPKHLITATGQRVTLRCSPRSGDLSVYWYQQSLDQGLQFLIQYYNGEERAKGNILERFSAQQFPDLHSELNLSSLELGDSALYFCASSPRPDSINYGYTFGSGTRLTVV.

The V and J genes are TRBV30 and TRBJ1-1; 7 bases are a match to TRBD1. CDR1 is GTSNPN, CDR2 SVGIG, per germline (reference sequence). The CDR3 runs to 12 residues. The trim removed 0 bases at V and 11 bases at J, leaving 6 bases unmatched. The CDR3 sequence is CAWSVKGGRAFF. DNA for the CDR3: TGTGCCTGGAGTGTAAAAGGGGGCCGGGCTTTCTTT.

This chain links TRBV7-8 with TRBJ1-5; D call uncertain. Germline CDR1 is SGHVS and CDR2 is FQNEAQ. The CDR3 spans 16 residues. Trimming shortened V by 5 bases and J by 1 base, and 15 bases separated the two germline ends. The CDR3 DNA reads as TGTGCCAGCAGCCCCCGGTGGAGGGAGAGCAATCAGCCCCAGCATTTT. Residues: CASSPRWRESNQPQHF.

The chain has TRBV5-6 and TRBJ1-3; TRBD1 might be the D (6 bases). The CDR3 runs 16 residues. Germline-derived CDR1 and CDR2 are SGHDT and YYEEEE. V was shortened by 1 base and J by 0 bases, with 11 bases between the two germline ends. CDR3 region: CASSLNGQLSGNTIYF. CDR3 nucleotide sequence: TGTGCCAGCAGCTTGAACGGACAGCTCTCTGGAAACACCATATATTTT.

This clone came up once. The V and J genes are TRBV21-1 and TRBJ2-5; the table gives TRBD1 as D, unverified against the DNA. TRBV21-1 is designated a pseudogene. The CDR3 sequence is 14 residues long. The CDR3 spells CASSKGGFQETQYF. The CDR3 coding sequence is TGTGCCAGCAGCAAAGGTGGCTTCCAAGAGACCCAGTACTTC.

This clone turned up a few times. J is TRBJ2-3 and V is TRBV27; 7 bases map to TRBD1. V lost 3 bases and J lost 0; bases outside the gene matches: 12. This CDR3 contains 18 residues. CDR1 MNHEY and CDR2 SMNVEV come from the germline V gene (reference sequence). The CDR3 sequence is CASSFPPTTGRSTDTQYF. The CDR3 DNA is TGTGCCAGCAGTTTTCCCCCTACGACAGGGCGTAGCACAGATACGCAGTATTTT.

This clone was found a few times. The chain couples TRBV11-1 to TRBJ2-1; 12 nucleotides align to TRBD2. There are 16 residues in the CDR3. V dropped 1 base and J dropped 4; count of bases not matched to a gene: 2. CDR1 SGHAT and CDR2 FQDESV come from the germline V gene (reference sequence). CDR3 in amino acids: CASSLGTSGRYNEQFF. In nucleotides, the CDR3 is TGTGCCAGCAGCTTAGGAACTAGCGGGAGGTACAATGAGCAGTTCTTC. The whole variable domain, remainder taken from reference TRBV11-1 and TRBJ2-1, is EAEVAQSPRYKITEKSQAVAFWCDPISGHATLYWYRQILGQGPELLVQFQDESVVDDSQLPKDRFSAERLKGVDSTLKIQPAELGDSAMYLCASSLGTSGRYNEQFFGPGTRLTVL.

V is TRBV5-6 and J is TRBJ2-3, with a weak D call TRBD2 (5 bases). The CDR3 length is 12 residues. Germline lookup yields CDR1 SGHDT and CDR2 YYEEEE. Trimming shortened V by 4 bases and J by 3 bases, and 6 bases separated the two germline ends. Here the CDR3 reads CASSPGTDTQYF. Written as DNA, the CDR3 is TGTGCCAGCAGCCCGGGGACAGATACGCAGTATTTT.

Only a few counts were recorded for this clone. The rearrangement uses TRBV29-1 and TRBJ1-5, with D tentatively TRBD1 (6 bases). CDR1 and CDR2 from the germline V gene are SQVTM and ANQGSEA. The ends were cut back, 4 bases at V and 4 bases at J, with 14 bases in the middle. The CDR3 is 14 amino acids. The CDR3 DNA sequence: TGCAGCGTTGCTGTGGGGGCTCCAAATCAGCCCCAGCATTTT. Translation: CSVAVGAPNQPQHF.

V is TRBV4-2 and J is TRBJ1-2, with a weak D call TRBD1 (6 bases). In germline, CDR1 is LGHNA, CDR2 YNFKEQ. Trimming pared 4 bases from V and 6 bases from J, leaving 21 bases between. The CDR3 runs 16 residues. The CDR3 nucleotides are TGTGCCAGCAGCCGATCCGCAGGGGATAAAGTTGATGGCTACACCTTC. This sequence encodes CASSRSAGDKVDGYTF.

The chain links TRBV6-5 to TRBJ1-5; a possible D gene is TRBD1 (5 bases). Germline V gene data show CDR1 as MNHEY and CDR2 as SVGAGI. The CDR3 sequence is 13 residues long. V lost 7 bases and J lost 3, with 10 bases in between. CDR3 sequence (DNA): TGTGCCAGCAAACGACAGTTCAATCAGCCCCAGCATTTT. Its protein is CASKRQFNQPQHF.

In its sample, this clone was seen a few times. This chain links TRBV5-6 with TRBJ1-6; TRBD1 agrees at 7 bases. Per the germline V gene, CDR1 is SGHDT and CDR2 is YYEEEE. Trimming at V came to 3 bases and at J to 9 bases, leaving 12 bases not matched to a gene. The CDR3 is made up of 16 amino acids. The CDR3 nucleotides are TGTGCCAGCAGCTCCCGACAGGGAAGGAATTTTTCACCCCTCCACTTT. It codes for CASSSRQGRNFSPLHF.

The chain couples TRBV7-6 to TRBJ2-5; 12 bases are shared with TRBD2. Per the germline V gene, CDR1 is SGHVS and CDR2 is FNYEAQ. Trimming cost V 1 base and J 5 bases; bases outside gene matches: 2. The CDR3 is made up of 15 amino acids. The CDR3 DNA reads as TGTGCCAGCAGCTTAGGTCTAGCGGGAGGGGAGACCCAGTACTTC. Amino acids: CASSLGLAGGETQYF.

The CDR3 sequence: CASSELSGGAEAFF. The CDR3 nucleotides are TGTGCCAGCAGCGAACTCTCCGGGGGGGCTGAAGCTTTCTTT. The gene calls are TRBV3-1 (or the pseudogene TRBV3-2) and TRBJ1-1; tentatively, D is TRBD1 (5 bases). Per the germline V gene, CDR1 is LGHDT and CDR2 is YNNKEL (reference sequence). The CDR3 runs to 14 residues. The V gene lost 5 bases and the J gene lost 6 bases, with 16 bases spanning the gap.

This clone was seen a few times. This chain's CDR3 is CASSHEGGVYEQYF. CDR3 coding DNA: TGCGCCAGCAGCCACGAAGGGGGGGTCTACGAGCAGTACTTC. The chain uses TRBV5-1 and TRBJ2-7, with D tentatively TRBD2 (7 bases). The CDR3 has 14 residues. With 4 bases removed from V and 3 bases from J, the gap between germline ends came to 14 bases. Germline-derived CDR1 and CDR2 are SGHRS and YFSETQ.